These 2 T cell receptor beta chains originate from one sample sequenced in a study of identical twins. TCRdb passed the 5' RACE reads through MiXCR, listing each CDR3 protein once. The sample includes some 760,000 distinct CDR3 sequences, around a sixth seen only once; the top ten take under 15%. These same records also appear under a second study, on T cells expressing NK-cell markers.

What was sequenced was PBMCs. The receptors shown here come from a woman aged 18-29 years in good health.

This clonotype was seen a handful of times. The V and J genes are TRBV12-3 or TRBV12-4 and TRBJ2-3; D may correspond to TRBD1 or TRBD2 (6 bases each). The CDR3 runs 15 residues. V lost 5 bases and J lost 6, with 18 bases in between. The CDR3 protein is CASSRGAGATDTQYF. The CDR3 DNA follows: TGTGCCAGCAGTCGCGGGGCAGGGGCGACGGATACGCAGTATTTT.

This clonotype was counted ten times or more. The J gene is TRBJ2-2, the V gene TRBV14; D gene ambiguous. CDR1 and CDR2 (germline): SGHDN, FVKESK. V lost 1 base and J 1 base, leaving 7 bases between the germline ends. The CDR3 consists of 15 residues. CDR3 loop: CASSQGAGNTGELFF. In DNA, the CDR3 is TGTGCCAGCAGCCAAGGTGCAGGGAACACCGGGGAGCTGTTTTTT. Filled out from reference TRBV14 and TRBJ2-2, the complete variable domain reads EAGVTQFPSHSVIEKGQTVTLRCDPISGHDNLYWYRRVMGKEIKFLLHFVKESKQDESGMPNNRFLAERTGGTYSTLKVQPAELEDSGVYFCASSQGAGNTGELFFGEGSRLTVL.